The clone carrying this TCR beta chain showed up just a few times. The sample is drawn from a study of blood T cell repertoires in COVID-19. Overall study context: The United States, Italy and Spain supplied acute and convalescent COVID-19 samples. PBMCs, B-cell-depleted T cells, or T cells were the source of the cDNA or gDNA that made up the material.

Profiling relied on immunoSEQ multiplex PCR, and the TCRdb table lists in-frame clones only, not all of them. The repertoire consists of approximately 210,000 clones, with under 95% occurring once and the leading ten covering around 1.2%. This receptor was identified in a young man with acute or convalescent COVID-19. The sample comprised peripheral blood.

CDR3 amino acids: CASSLTGYYGYTF. The CDR3 DNA follows: TGTGCCAGCAGCTTGACAGGGTATTATGGCTACACCTTC. The rearrangement uses TRBV7-3 and TRBJ1-2, with TRBD1 identical over 7 bases. The germline CDR1 and CDR2 sequences are SGHTA and FQGTGA. After removal of 3 bases from V and 5 bases from J, the junction contained 3 bases not matched to a gene. The CDR3 sequence is 13 residues long. The full variable domain, its missing parts supplied by reference TRBV7-3 and TRBJ1-2, is GAGVSQTPSNKVTEKGKYVELRCDPISGHTALYWYRQSLGQGPEFLIYFQGTGAADDSGLPNDRFFAVRPEGSVSTLKIQRTERGDSAVYLCASSLTGYYGYTFGSGTRLTVV.